This TCR beta chain originates from a study of blood T cell repertoires in COVID-19. For the study at large: Samples of COVID-19 (acute and convalescent) were obtained from the United States, Italy and Spain. The analysed material was cDNA or gDNA that came from T cells, B-cell-depleted T cells, or PBMCs.

The germline V gene encodes CDR1 MNHEY and CDR2 SVGAGI. V gave up 0 bases and J gave up 6 bases; unmatched junction bases: 7. The CDR3 covers 15 residues. Source study methods: Researchers report that nucleated cell counts were estimated from reference gene primer amplification. Sequenced by immunoSEQ multiplex PCR; TCRdb stores in-frame clones only, minus some. V, J and clone size reflect that table, while D and trimming were determined from the DNA. The table has 250,000 to 300,000 clones, about nine tenths seen once; the top ten hold approximately 0.85%. The origin of this receptor is a woman between 35 and 50 years old who had recovered from COVID-19. The chain has TRBV6-5 and TRBJ2-7, with TRBD2 identical over 8 bases. The sequenced sample consisted of peripheral blood. The chain's CDR3 is CASSYSSGGLFEQYF. Here the CDR3 DNA reads TGTGCCAGCAGTTACTCAAGCGGGGGCCTGTTCGAGCAGTACTTC.